This entry lists 30 T cell receptor beta chains sequenced from one sample in a study of T cell responses to AZD1222 COVID-19 vaccine. Clones were read by immunoSEQ multiplex PCR, and TCRdb kept only the in-frame ones, dropping some. The sample consists of some 170,000 clones, 93% of them appearing once. This material consisted of peripheral blood, taken on day 0 of AZD1222 vaccination. These receptors all come from an adult in good health.

J is TRBJ1-6 and V is TRBV6-1, with D hard to call. CDR3 size: 13 residues. Germline V lookup: CDR1 MNHNS, CDR2 SASEGT. Trimming took off 1 base at V and 10 bases at J, with 8 bases between the two ends. The CDR3 DNA sequence: TGTGCCAGCAGTGAAGGCTTCGAATCACCCCTCCACTTT. This encodes CASSEGFESPLHF.

V and J are TRBV5-6 and TRBJ1-3; D perhaps matches TRBD1 (5 bases). Trimming took off 0 bases at V and 3 bases at J, with 10 bases between the two ends. The CDR3 covers 15 residues. The germline V gene encodes CDR1 SGHDT and CDR2 YYEEEE. CDR3: CASSLAGPFGNTIYF. CDR3 DNA: TGTGCCAGCAGCTTGGCGGGGCCTTTTGGAAACACCATATATTTT.

The V and J genes are TRBV5-4 and TRBJ2-3, with TRBD1 identical over 9 bases. J gave up 4 bases and V 0 bases, and 0 bases lay outside the gene matches. This CDR3 is 14 amino acids long. CDR1 and CDR2 (germline): SGHNT, YYREEE (reference sequence). The CDR3 nucleotides read TGTGCCAGCAGCTTGGGACAGGGGGCAGATACGCAGTATTTT. Translation: CASSLGQGADTQYF.

The V call is TRBV2, the J call TRBJ1-4; TRBD1 aligns across 9 bases. The ends lost 4 bases at V and 7 bases at J; junction bases unmatched: 7. The CDR3 totals 15 residues. Germline V gives CDR1 SNHLY, CDR2 FYNNEI. The CDR3 spells CASSGTGGRGEKLFF. The CDR3 bases are TGTGCCAGCAGTGGTACAGGGGGCAGGGGTGAAAAACTGTTTTTT.

The chain is built from TRBV28 and TRBJ1-1, with D maybe TRBD1 (5 bases). The CDR3 runs 14 residues. Germline V gene data show CDR1 as MDHEN and CDR2 as SYDVKM. V was clipped by 7 bases and J by 5 bases, with 17 bases between them. Written as DNA, the CDR3 is TGTGCCAGCACCACACACCTCGGGGGGACTGAAGCTTTCTTT. It yields the protein CASTTHLGGTEAFF.

The rearrangement uses TRBV5-6 and TRBJ1-1; D might be TRBD1 (6 bases). Trimming left V 2 bases short and J 6 bases short, with 14 bases between. The CDR3 totals 14 residues. Germline-derived CDR1 and CDR2 are SGHDT and YYEEEE. The CDR3 protein is CASSLLQGAAEAFF. In DNA, the CDR3 is TGTGCCAGCAGCTTACTACAGGGTGCGGCTGAAGCTTTCTTT.

The J gene is TRBJ2-7, the V gene TRBV27; the D is unclear. The germline V gene encodes CDR1 MNHEY and CDR2 SMNVEV (reference sequence). V dropped 3 bases and J dropped 3 bases, with 12 bases sitting between them. The CDR3 sequence is 14 residues long. The CDR3 is CASSLDGSFYEQYF. DNA for the CDR3: TGTGCCAGCAGTTTGGACGGAAGCTTCTACGAGCAGTACTTC.

This clone was recorded a few times. The V call is TRBV7-6, the J call TRBJ1-1; 10 bases align to TRBD1. The CDR3 is 17 amino acids. J gave up 3 bases and V 5 bases, and 12 bases lay outside the gene matches. Germline V gene lookup returns CDR1 SGHVS and CDR2 FNYEAQ. The CDR3 DNA is TGTGCCAGCAGCCGCGGGACAGGGGCATCTGGGGACACTGAAGCTTTCTTT. As protein: CASSRGTGASGDTEAFF.

This chain joins TRBV7-6 and TRBJ2-3; 10 nucleotides align to TRBD2. The V gene's germline CDR1 is SGHVS and CDR2 FNYEAQ. This CDR3 contains 19 residues. After removal of 1 base from V and 0 bases from J, the junction contained 10 bases not matched to a gene. CDR3 DNA: TGTGCCAGCAGCTTAGGTATCCTAGCGGGGGACCTAAGCACAGATACGCAGTATTTT. Residues: CASSLGILAGDLSTDTQYF.

The V and J genes are TRBV14 and TRBJ1-1; the D gene is possibly TRBD1 (5 bases). V was clipped by 4 bases and J by 10 bases, with 19 bases between them. CDR3 length: 14 residues. The V gene's germline CDR1 is SGHDN and CDR2 FVKESK. The CDR3 loop reads CASSPGPGPLGAFF. CDR3 DNA: TGTGCCAGCAGCCCCGGACCGGGACCCCTTGGAGCTTTCTTT. The full variable domain, with the rest looked up from reference TRBV14 and TRBJ1-1, is EAGVTQFPSHSVIEKGQTVTLRCDPISGHDNLYWYRRVMGKEIKFLLHFVKESKQDESGMPNNRFLAERTGGTYSTLKVQPAELEDSGVYFCASSPGPGPLGAFFGQGTRLTVV.

The chain couples TRBV30 to TRBJ2-5, with 9 positions matching TRBD2. Germline CDR1 is GTSNPN and CDR2 is SVGIG (reference sequence). This CDR3 has 16 amino acids. With 2 bases clipped from V and 5 bases from J, the junction kept 12 bases outside the gene matches. In DNA, the CDR3 is TGTGCCTGGAGTAGGGCGCGGGGGGGCCGGGAGGAGACCCAGTACTTC. Protein product: CAWSRARGGREETQYF.

The rearrangement links TRBV7-8 to TRBJ1-3; D gene unclear. CDR3 length equals 12 residues. V dropped 8 bases and J dropped 8 bases, with 13 bases sitting between them. Per the germline V gene, CDR1 is SGHVS and CDR2 is FQNEAQ. The DNA for the CDR3 is TGTGCCAGCTCGTGGGGAGTTGACACCATATATTTT. Amino acid sequence: CASSWGVDTIYF.

The chain recombines TRBV7-2 with TRBJ1-5, with D unclear. The CDR3 covers 14 residues. Trimming stripped 5 bases from V and 2 bases from J, with 10 bases between. Germline CDR1 reads SGHTA; CDR2 reads FQGNSA. In DNA, the CDR3 is TGTGCCAGCAGCAGACTGGCAGGCAATCAGCCCCAGCATTTT. Encoded protein: CASSRLAGNQPQHF.

CDR3: CASSINPETQYF. CDR3 nucleotides: TGTGCCAGTAGTATAAACCCGGAGACCCAGTACTTC. This chain joins TRBV19 and TRBJ2-5; the D is unclear. Trimming stripped 2 bases from V and 5 bases from J, with 6 bases between. This CDR3 has 12 amino acids. The V gene's germline CDR1 is LNHDA and CDR2 SQIVND (reference sequence).

J is TRBJ1-6 and V is TRBV15; possible D gene TRBD1, 5 bases. V lost 4 bases and J lost 9, with 13 bases in between. CDR3 length: 14 amino acids. CDR1 and CDR2 from the germline V gene are LNHNV and YYDKDF (reference sequence). CDR3 DNA: TGTGCCACCAGCATTTTGACAGCGGGTTCACCCCTCCACTTT. It yields the protein CATSILTAGSPLHF.

V usage is TRBV4-1 and J usage is TRBJ2-7; 10 bases are shared with TRBD1. CDR1 is MGHRA, CDR2 YSYEKL, per germline. V was pared by 1 base and J by 1 base, with 10 bases of the junction left unmatched. The CDR3 is 18 amino acids. CDR3 amino acids: CASSQGGQGTTLSYEQYF. CDR3 DNA sequence: TGCGCCAGCAGCCAAGGGGGACAGGGGACTACCCTTTCCTACGAGCAGTACTTC.

This chain links TRBV6-5 with TRBJ2-3, with D possibly being TRBD2 (5 bases). Trimming stripped 6 bases from V and 0 bases from J, with 10 bases between. The CDR3 consists of 14 residues. Germline V gives CDR1 MNHEY, CDR2 SVGAGI. The chain's CDR3 is CASSLGISTDTQYF. The CDR3 region has the DNA TGTGCCAGCAGCCTCGGGATAAGCACAGATACGCAGTATTTT.

In regard to this clone: Other DNA sequences in the same sample also yield this CDR3. The rearrangement joins TRBV6-5 to TRBJ2-6; no firm D call. Looked up from germline, CDR1 is MNHEY and CDR2 is SVGAGI. V was cut by 0 bases and J by 1 base, with 7 bases left in between. The CDR3 consists of 16 residues. In nucleotides, the CDR3 is TGTGCCAGCAGTTACTCAATAGGGTCTGGGGCCAACGTCCTGACTTTC. Translated, it gives CASSYSIGSGANVLTF.

The chain carries TRBV6-5 and TRBJ2-5; 8 nucleotides agree with TRBD1. This CDR3 contains 16 residues. Germline V gene lookup returns CDR1 MNHEY and CDR2 SVGAGI. V dropped 0 bases and J dropped 6; count of bases not matched to a gene: 9. The CDR3 DNA reads TGTGCCAGCAGTTACTCAGGGACAGGATACAAGAAGACCCAGTACTTC. Amino acid sequence: CASSYSGTGYKKTQYF.

Here the CDR3 reads CASSPRTGAGQPQHF. The CDR3 DNA follows: TGCGCCAGCAGCCCACGGACAGGGGCTGGGCAGCCCCAGCATTTT. The chain joins TRBV4-1 to TRBJ1-5; 9 nucleotides match TRBD1. Germline CDR1 and CDR2: MGHRA and YSYEKL. V shed 4 bases, J shed 7 bases, and the junction held 8 bases outside the gene matches. The CDR3 consists of 15 residues.

This rearrangement joins TRBV28 to TRBJ1-2; 9 bases map to TRBD1. V shed 2 bases and J 2 bases; nucleotides not matched to a gene: 3. The length of the CDR3 is 15 residues. Germline V gives CDR1 MDHEN, CDR2 SYDVKM. CDR3 in amino acids: CASSLSDRGNYGYTF. The DNA of the CDR3 is TGTGCCAGCAGTTTAAGTGACAGGGGGAACTATGGCTACACCTTC.

This clone was found once. The rearrangement uses TRBV7-2 and TRBJ1-4; D not resolved. Germline assignment: CDR1 SGHTA and CDR2 FQGNSA. The CDR3 is 15 amino acids. The V and J ends lost 3 bases and 5 bases respectively, with 13 bases between them. CDR3 coding DNA: TGTGCCAGCAGCTTTGGTCTACAGAGAAATGAAAAACTGTTTTTT. Translating it yields CASSFGLQRNEKLFF.

The chain has TRBV29-1 and TRBJ1-1; D not resolved. V was cut by 7 bases and J by 0 bases, with 15 bases left in between. The CDR3 length is 14 residues. The germline V gene encodes CDR1 SQVTM and CDR2 ANQGSEA. The CDR3 sequence: CSAVPQSMNTEAFF. CDR3 sequence (DNA): TGCAGCGCCGTACCGCAGAGTATGAACACTGAAGCTTTCTTT.

The V gene is TRBV11-2, the J gene TRBJ1-4; D unresolved. V was pared by 3 bases and J by 3 bases, with 5 bases between. The germline V gene encodes CDR1 SGHAT and CDR2 FQNNGV. The CDR3 consists of 13 residues. CDR3 protein: CASSFRPNEKLFF. CDR3 nucleotides: TGTGCCAGCAGCTTTCGGCCTAATGAAAAACTGTTTTTT.

The chain couples TRBV3-1 (or the pseudogene TRBV3-2) to TRBJ2-5, with D unclear. Germline lookup yields CDR1 LGHDT and CDR2 YNNKEL (reference sequence). This CDR3 has 15 residues. V lost 0 bases to trimming and J lost 4 bases, with 12 bases between them. The CDR3 coding sequence is TGTGCCAGCAGCCAAGAAAGGGAAGGGTTAGAGACCCAGTACTTC. It specifies CASSQEREGLETQYF.

The chain has TRBV6-5 and TRBJ2-7, with D maybe TRBD1 (6 bases). Trimming shortened V by 6 bases and J by 3 bases, and 12 bases separated the two germline ends. The CDR3 is 13 residues long. From germline, CDR1 is MNHEY and CDR2 SVGAGI. CDR3 sequence (DNA): TGTGCCAGCAGCCAGGACAGTTACTACGAGCAGTACTTC. It is translated as CASSQDSYYEQYF.

This clone was counted at least ten times. V usage is TRBV4-1 and J usage is TRBJ1-1; maybe TRBD1 (6 bases). This CDR3 comprises 17 residues. Germline CDR1 reads MGHRA; CDR2 reads YSYEKL. V dropped 0 bases and J dropped 3 bases, with 17 bases sitting between them. Here the CDR3 DNA reads TGCGCCAGCAGCCAAGACCCTCTTCAAGGGGGAGACACTGAAGCTTTCTTT. It translates to CASSQDPLQGGDTEAFF.

The chain recombines TRBV2 with TRBJ1-6, with D maybe TRBD1 (6 bases). V was cut by 10 bases and J by 0 bases, with 13 bases left in between. The CDR3 sequence is 15 residues long. In germline, CDR1 is SNHLY, CDR2 FYNNEI. This CDR3 reads CATRQESSYNSPLHF. CDR3 DNA: TGTGCCACACGACAGGAGAGCTCCTATAATTCACCCCTCCACTTT.

This sequence joins TRBV5-6 and TRBJ2-5; D not resolved. The CDR3 loop spans 15 amino acids. Trimming took off 0 bases at V and 6 bases at J, with 15 bases between the two ends. In germline, CDR1 is SGHDT, CDR2 YYEEEE. CDR3 nucleotides: TGTGCCAGCAGCTTGGTCGGCGCCGCACCAAAGACCCAGTACTTC. Translated, it gives CASSLVGAAPKTQYF.

This chain joins TRBV4-3 and TRBJ1-1; no clear D. The V and J ends lost 0 bases and 7 bases respectively, with 9 bases between them. This CDR3 comprises 13 residues. Germline-derived CDR1 and CDR2 are LGHNA and YSLEER. The CDR3 bases are TGCGCCAGCAGCCAAGATCTCGGGAATGAAGCTTTCTTT. It translates to CASSQDLGNEAFF.